These 28 T cell receptor beta chains share one sample of origin, sequenced in a study of T cell repertoires in cytomegalovirus infection. One entry per CDR3 protein, called by TCRdb with MiXCR from the reads. This table holds more than 500,000 distinct CDR3 sequences, 16% found once. The source material was CD8+ T cells from PBMCs. The source of these receptors is a human donor in good health (CMV status not recorded). Some clones in this sample may be carry-over from other donors' samples.

This clonotype was observed at least ten times. This sequence joins TRBV27 and TRBJ1-2; D is unresolved. The CDR3 covers 14 residues. The V and J ends lost 2 bases and 5 bases respectively, with 12 bases between them. Germline-derived CDR1 and CDR2 are MNHEY and SMNVEV (reference sequence). The CDR3 DNA sequence: TGTGCCAGCAGTTTAAGCGAGGCGGGGTATGGCTACACCTTC. Its protein product is CASSLSEAGYGYTF.

The V and J genes are TRBV9 and TRBJ1-6; D is unresolved. With 2 bases removed from V and 6 bases from J, the gap between germline ends came to 9 bases. CDR3 length equals 14 residues. The V gene's germline CDR1 is SGDLS and CDR2 YYNGEE. The CDR3 DNA reads TGTGCCAGCAGCGTGCGGGCCCTTAATTCACCCCTCCACTTT. Protein sequence: CASSVRALNSPLHF.

This clonotype has a count of ten or more. As DNA, the CDR3 is TGTGCCAGCAGCCCGCCTCCCGGGTCTCAAGAGACCCAGTACTTC. Translated, it gives CASSPPPGSQETQYF. V is TRBV7-8 and J is TRBJ2-5; D is unresolved. The CDR3 runs 15 residues. V was trimmed by 5 bases and J by 2 bases, leaving 15 bases between them. Germline V lookup: CDR1 SGHVS, CDR2 FQNEAQ. Full variable domain (remainder filled in from reference TRBV7-8 and TRBJ2-5): GAGVSQSPRYKVAKRGQDVALRCDPISGHVSLFWYQQALGQGPEFLTYFQNEAQLDKSGLPSDRFFAERPEGSVSTLKIQRTQQEDSAVYLCASSPPPGSQETQYFGPGTRLLVL.

There are a few counts of this clonotype. The chain couples TRBV12-3 or TRBV12-4 to TRBJ1-1, with D possibly TRBD1 on 5 matching bases. V was trimmed by 7 bases and J by 1 base, leaving 10 bases between them. CDR3 length: 13 amino acids. Here the CDR3 DNA reads TGTGCCAGCACCACAGGCCCGAACACTGAAGCTTTCTTT. Translating it yields CASTTGPNTEAFF.

The chain links TRBV12-3 or TRBV12-4 to TRBJ2-1; 11 bases are a match to TRBD2. This CDR3 spans 17 amino acids. J gave up 12 bases and V 6 bases, and 19 bases lay outside the gene matches. Written as DNA, the CDR3 is TGTGCCAGCAGCACCGGGACTAGCGGTTCCCCCCCCGAGGGGCAGTTCTTC. It codes for CASSTGTSGSPPEGQFF.

This clonotype has ten or more counts. This chain uses TRBV12-5 with TRBJ2-1; tentative D call: TRBD1 (5 bases). The CDR3 is 15 amino acids. Germline CDR1 and CDR2: LGHNT and FRNRAP. V lost 0 bases and J 5 bases, leaving 11 bases between the germline ends. DNA for the CDR3: TGTGCTAGTGGTTTGGTAGGGGCACCCGACAATGAGCAGTTCTTC. Protein: CASGLVGAPDNEQFF.

This clonotype has at least ten counts. J is TRBJ2-1 and V is TRBV4-1; D is perhaps TRBD2 (6 bases). Germline-derived CDR1 and CDR2 are MGHRA and YSYEKL. Between the trimmed V and J ends, which lost 4 bases and 4 bases, there was a span of 17 bases. CDR3 length equals 16 residues. CDR3 bases: TGCGCCAGCAGCCGAGACTCAATGGGGGGTTACAATGAGCAGTTCTTC. It yields the protein CASSRDSMGGYNEQFF.

The chain recombines TRBV3-1 with TRBJ2-4, with 13 bases aligning to TRBD2. CDR3 length: 18 residues. J gave up 0 bases and V 6 bases, and 8 bases lay outside the gene matches. CDR1 is LGHDT and CDR2 is YNNKEL in the germline V gene (reference sequence). The CDR3: CASRGRGLAGVAKNIQYF. CDR3 bases: TGTGCCAGCAGAGGACGCGGACTAGCGGGGGTAGCCAAAAACATTCAGTACTTC.

DNA of the CDR3: TGTGCCAGCAGCTCGACGGATTTTGATCAGCCCCAGCATTTT. Protein sequence: CASSSTDFDQPQHF. The genes are TRBV28 and TRBJ1-5, with D unresolved. This CDR3 has 14 amino acids. V gave up 6 bases and J gave up 5 bases, with 14 bases separating them. In germline, CDR1 is MDHEN, CDR2 SYDVKM. The whole variable domain, remainder taken from reference TRBV28 and TRBJ1-5, is DVKVTQSSRYLVKRTGEKVFLECVQDMDHENMFWYRQDPGLGLRLIYFSYDVKMKEKGDIPEGYSVSREKKERFSLILESASTNQTSMYLCASSSTDFDQPQHFGDGTRLSIL.

The chain employs TRBV13 and TRBJ1-5; unclear D gene. The V end was cut by 3 bases, the J end by 3 bases, with 12 bases between. CDR1 PRHDT and CDR2 FYEKMQ come from the germline V gene (reference sequence). The CDR3 length is 15 residues. This chain's CDR3 is CASSFMDGLNQPQHF. The CDR3, as DNA: TGTGCCAGCAGCTTTATGGACGGCCTCAATCAGCCCCAGCATTTT.

This clonotype came up a few times. The chain links TRBV11-1 to TRBJ2-4; D is possibly TRBD2 (6 bases). In germline, CDR1 is SGHAT, CDR2 FQDESV (reference sequence). Trimming took 0 bases from V and 1 from J, leaving 7 bases between them. The CDR3 consists of 15 residues. The CDR3 coding sequence is TGTGCCAGCAGCTTAGCGCGGGGTGCCAAAAACATTCAGTACTTC. Translation: CASSLARGAKNIQYF.

This clonotype was observed at least ten times. The chain combines TRBV4-1 with TRBJ2-2; D might be TRBD2 (6 bases). V was trimmed by 4 bases and J by 3 bases, leaving 12 bases between them. Germline CDR1 and CDR2: MGHRA and YSYEKL. The CDR3 runs to 15 residues. For the CDR3, the DNA is TGCGCCAGCAGCCTCCGACTAGGGTACACCGGGGAGCTGTTTTTT. Residues: CASSLRLGYTGELFF.

The rearrangement joins TRBV20-1 to TRBJ1-3, with unresolved D. CDR3 length: 15 amino acids. The V end lost 0 bases, the J end lost 0 bases, and 9 bases lay between the germline ends. Germline-derived CDR1 and CDR2 are DFQATT and SNEGSKA (reference sequence). CDR3 sequence reads: CSARDFRHSGNTIYF. DNA of the CDR3: TGCAGTGCTAGAGATTTTCGCCACTCTGGAAACACCATATATTTT.

This clonotype was recorded many times. The V and J genes are TRBV28 and TRBJ2-7; 13 nucleotides match TRBD2. This CDR3 contains 19 residues. The V and J ends lost 5 bases and 1 base, in that order; junction bases with no gene match: 14. The V gene's germline CDR1 is MDHEN and CDR2 SYDVKM. The CDR3 DNA reads as TGTGCCAGCAGTGCCTCCCGACTAGCGGGAGGCAATCCTTCCTACGAGCAGTACTTC. Translating it yields CASSASRLAGGNPSYEQYF.

In this sample, this clonotype turned up a few times. This chain joins TRBV19 and TRBJ2-7; D could derive from TRBD1 or TRBD2 (5 bases each). Germline V gives CDR1 LNHDA, CDR2 SQIVND (reference sequence). Trimming removed 5 bases at V and 0 bases at J, with 14 bases between. The CDR3 loop spans 15 amino acids. CDR3 sequence: CASSFGDPSSYEQYF. DNA for the CDR3: TGTGCCAGTAGTTTCGGGGACCCCAGCTCCTACGAGCAGTACTTC.

The rearrangement uses TRBV19 and TRBJ1-6; the match to TRBD1 covers 8 bases. CDR1 and CDR2 (germline): LNHDA, SQIVND (reference sequence). This CDR3 is built from 14 residues. The V segment lost 8 bases and the J segment 4 bases; nucleotides outside the gene matches: 4. The CDR3 DNA follows: TGTGCCAGTGATGACAGGGGATATAATTCACCCCTCCACTTT. Its protein is CASDDRGYNSPLHF.

Ten or more counts support this clonotype. The rearrangement uses TRBV12-3 or TRBV12-4 and TRBJ2-3; 9 nucleotides line up with TRBD1. J was trimmed by 5 bases and V by 5 bases; bases with no gene match: 8. The CDR3 has 15 residues. CDR3 bases: TGTGCCAGCAGTGTTACAGGGGGCAGGGGAGATACGCAGTATTTT. Protein: CASSVTGGRGDTQYF.

This clonotype has a handful of counts. The rearrangement links TRBV29-1 to TRBJ2-2, with 9 bases that match TRBD1. Per germline, CDR1 SQVTM and CDR2 ANQGSEA. V lost 6 bases and J lost 3; bases outside the gene matches: 2. The CDR3 has 13 amino acids. CDR3 residues: CSVTGGDTGELFF. The CDR3 coding sequence is TGCAGCGTGACAGGGGGTGACACCGGGGAGCTGTTTTTT.

The chain has TRBV4-1 and TRBJ1-6; D is possibly TRBD1 (5 bases). This CDR3 spans 15 amino acids. V dropped 1 base and J dropped 9 bases, with 13 bases sitting between them. Germline loops: CDR1 MGHRA, CDR2 YSYEKL. CDR3 protein: CASSQGGWNGSPLHF. The CDR3 DNA follows: TGCGCCAGCAGCCAAGGGGGCTGGAACGGTTCACCCCTCCACTTT.

This clonotype has at least ten counts. The V and J genes are TRBV7-9 and TRBJ2-3; no clear D gene. Germline CDR1 reads SEHNR; CDR2 reads FQNEAQ (reference sequence). V was cut by 7 bases and J by 3 bases, with 11 bases left in between. CDR3 length: 13 amino acids. CDR3 in DNA: TGTGCCAGCAACCGTGTGAGGACAGATACGCAGTATTTT. Amino acids: CASNRVRTDTQYF.

DNA for the CDR3: TGTGCCAGTAGTCCTCCGCGGAGCGGGAGGCACGAGCAGTACTTC. This codes for CASSPPRSGRHEQYF. V usage is TRBV19 and J usage is TRBJ2-7; 9 nucleotides line up with TRBD2. The CDR3 sequence is 15 residues long. CDR1 and CDR2 from the germline V gene are LNHDA and SQIVND (reference sequence). V shed 5 bases and J 5 bases; nucleotides not matched to a gene: 10.

As regards this clonotype: This sequence may be a read error, since a much larger clone differs from it by one base. In this CDR3 the conserved last residue, phenylalanine or tryptophan, is missing, so a read error is likely. The rearrangement uses TRBV28 and TRBJ2-7, with unresolved D. CDR3 length equals 15 residues. The V gene lost 3 bases and the J gene lost 2 bases, with 14 bases spanning the gap. Germline V gene sequence: CDR1 MDHEN, CDR2 SYDVKM. The CDR3 DNA reads as TGTGCCAGCAGTTTGGGCCAAGGCAGTACCTACGAGCAGTACCTC. Translating gives CASSLGQGSTYEQYL.

This clonotype turned up a few times. A much larger clone is a single base away; this may be a read error. Likely a read error: the CDR3 ends without its conserved phenylalanine or tryptophan. V is TRBV7-9 and J is TRBJ2-1, with D hard to call. The CDR3 spans 13 residues. V lost 5 bases and J lost 7, with 12 bases in between. Germline CDR1 reads SEHNR; CDR2 reads FQNEAQ (reference sequence). This chain's CDR3 is CASSPRTSNEQFL. The CDR3 DNA is TGTGCCAGCAGCCCCCGGACGAGTAATGAGCAGTTCTTA.

The rearrangement uses TRBV19 and TRBJ2-3, with D possibly TRBD1 on 5 matching bases. V was pared by 8 bases and J by 4 bases, with 10 bases between. The length of the CDR3 is 12 residues. The germline gives CDR1 LNHDA, CDR2 SQIVND (reference sequence). CDR3 region: CASGLGADTQYF. CDR3 bases: TGTGCCAGTGGTCTAGGGGCAGATACGCAGTATTTT.

V and J are TRBV20-1 and TRBJ1-1; D remains ambiguous. V was clipped by 3 bases and J by 8 bases, with 10 bases between them. Germline CDR1 reads DFQATT; CDR2 reads SNEGSKA (reference sequence). The CDR3 loop spans 11 amino acids. The CDR3 reads CSASDSGEAFF. The DNA for the CDR3 is TGCAGTGCTAGTGATAGTGGGGAAGCTTTCTTT.

In nucleotides, the CDR3 is TGTGCCAGCAGTGGACGACTAGCGGGGGGCACAGATACGCAGTATTTT. This codes for CASSGRLAGGTDTQYF. The V call is TRBV6-1, the J call TRBJ2-3, with 12 bases identical to TRBD2. Germline V gene lookup returns CDR1 MNHNS and CDR2 SASEGT. The J segment lost 1 base and the V segment lost 4 bases, leaving 3 bases of the junction unmatched. This CDR3 is built from 16 residues.

In its sample, this clonotype was seen many times. With a much larger clone just one base away, this may be a read error. The chain combines TRBV7-8 with TRBJ1-2, with TRBD1 as a possible D gene (5 bases). Germline CDR1 reads SGHVS; CDR2 reads FQNEAQ. CDR3 length equals 12 residues. Trimming removed 3 bases from V and 6 bases from J, with 8 bases in between. For the CDR3, the DNA is TGTGCCAGCAGCTTCGGGGGGAATGGCTACACCTTC. This codes for CASSFGGNGYTF.

This clonotype has ten or more counts. V gene TRBV12-5 combines with J gene TRBJ1-4; D possibly corresponds to TRBD1 (5 bases). Per the germline V gene, CDR1 is LGHNT and CDR2 is FRNRAP. Trimming removed 6 bases from V and 7 bases from J, with 15 bases in between. The CDR3 runs 14 residues. CDR3 bases: TGTGCTAGTGGCACAGACAGTCGCGGTGAAAAACTGTTTTTT. Translating gives CASGTDSRGEKLFF.